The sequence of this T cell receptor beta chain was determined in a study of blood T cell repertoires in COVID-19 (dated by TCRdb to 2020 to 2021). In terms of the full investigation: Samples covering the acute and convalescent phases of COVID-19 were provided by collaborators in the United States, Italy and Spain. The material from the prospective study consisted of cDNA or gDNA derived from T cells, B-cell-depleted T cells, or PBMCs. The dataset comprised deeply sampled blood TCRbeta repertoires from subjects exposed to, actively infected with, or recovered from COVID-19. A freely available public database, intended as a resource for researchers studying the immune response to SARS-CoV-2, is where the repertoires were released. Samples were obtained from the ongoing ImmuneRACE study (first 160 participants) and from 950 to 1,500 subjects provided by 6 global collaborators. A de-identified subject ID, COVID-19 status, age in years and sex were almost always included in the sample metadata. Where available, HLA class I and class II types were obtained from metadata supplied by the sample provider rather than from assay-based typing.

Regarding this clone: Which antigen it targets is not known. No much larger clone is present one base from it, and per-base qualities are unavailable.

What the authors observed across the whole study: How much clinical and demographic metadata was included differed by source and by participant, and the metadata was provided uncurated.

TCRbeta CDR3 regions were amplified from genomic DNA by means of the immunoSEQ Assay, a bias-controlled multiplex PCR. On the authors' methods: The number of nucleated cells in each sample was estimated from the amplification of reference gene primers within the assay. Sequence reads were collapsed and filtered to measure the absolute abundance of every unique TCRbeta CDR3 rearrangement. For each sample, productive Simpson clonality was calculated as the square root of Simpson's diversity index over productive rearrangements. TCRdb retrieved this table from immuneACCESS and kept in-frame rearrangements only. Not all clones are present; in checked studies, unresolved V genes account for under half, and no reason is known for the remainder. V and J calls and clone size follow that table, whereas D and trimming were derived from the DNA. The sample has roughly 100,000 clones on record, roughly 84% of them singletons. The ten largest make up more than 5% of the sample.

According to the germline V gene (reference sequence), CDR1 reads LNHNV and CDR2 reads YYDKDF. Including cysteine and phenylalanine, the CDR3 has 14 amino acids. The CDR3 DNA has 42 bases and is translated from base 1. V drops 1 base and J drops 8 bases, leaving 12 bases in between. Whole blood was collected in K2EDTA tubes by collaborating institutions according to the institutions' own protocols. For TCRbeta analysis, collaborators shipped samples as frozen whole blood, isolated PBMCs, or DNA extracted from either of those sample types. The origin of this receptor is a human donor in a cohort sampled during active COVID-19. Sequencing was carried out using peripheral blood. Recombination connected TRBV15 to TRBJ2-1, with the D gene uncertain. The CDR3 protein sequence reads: CATSRGGVNYEQFF. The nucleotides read TGTGCCACCAGCAGAGGAGGTGTTAATTATGAGCAGTTCTTC.